This note documents a single T cell receptor beta chain sequence. Its antigen remains unidentified. Clones were sequenced by immunoSEQ multiplex PCR, and TCRdb holds only the in-frame ones, with some missing. Here the sample spans 60,000 to 75,000 clones, around 94% being singletons. This specimen belongs to a study of T cell clonotyping in hematopoietic cell transplantation. Germline V gene data show CDR1 as SGHDT and CDR2 as YYEEEE. CDR3 size: 12 residues. With 0 bases removed from V and 5 bases from J, the gap between germline ends came to 5 bases. Findings of the study overall: Broader posttransplant TCR repertoire diversity was predicted by graft donor and pretransplant recipient Inverse Simpson Index values. After transplant, recipient diversity fell while pathologically expanded clonotypes grew through day 180.

The receptor was derived from a man aged 45-65 years in good health. Some clones in this sample may be carry-over from other donors' samples. The genes are TRBV5-6 and TRBJ1-1; unclear D gene. The sequenced material came from peripheral blood mononuclear cells. CDR3 sequence: CASSLGRTEAFF. The DNA of the CDR3 is TGTGCCAGCAGCTTGGGACGTACTGAAGCTTTCTTT.